This T cell receptor beta chain originates from a study of T cell repertoires in cytomegalovirus infection. General study points: HLA-C-restricted CMV clonotypes gave the most frequent clonotype in two of eight donors.

As for this clonotype: Its antigen is still unknown.

This CDR3 spans 18 amino acids. Trimming took 3 bases from V and 3 from J; bases not matched to a gene: 13. Germline V CDR1 and CDR2: LNHDA, SQIVND (reference sequence). TCRdb itself ran the reads through MiXCR, one entry per CDR3 protein. The repertoire holds around 120,000 distinct CDR3 sequences, more than 20% seen once, with almost 35% in the top ten. V and J are TRBV19 and TRBJ1-2; 10 nucleotides match TRBD1. The TCR sequence derives from a human donor in good health (CMV status not recorded). Some clones in this sample may be carry-over from other donors' samples. The sequenced material came from PBMCs, sequenced either directly or after in vitro stimulation (not recorded which). CDR3 sequence reads: CASSIISGQGDSHYGYTF. The CDR3, as DNA: TGTGCCAGTAGTATTATCTCAGGACAGGGGGATTCCCACTATGGCTACACCTTC.